The TCR beta chain described here comes from a study of PD-L1 blockade in urothelial cancer. Background on the study: Researchers looked at the blood 3 weeks (second dose) and 6 weeks after treatment began.

This table comes from immunoSEQ multiplex PCR, and its TCRdb copy is limited to in-frame clones, with some not included. The repertoire holds about 43,000 clones, with approximately 80% as singletons. Study outcomes and limitations: Having blood TCR clonality under the median before treatment predicted better survival. Clones that were tumor-associated expanded more in the blood of durable-benefit patients at 3 weeks.

Points on this clone: Its specificity is unknown.

The CDR3 contains 15 residues. Germline CDR1 is SGHRS and CDR2 is YFSETQ. V was shortened by 4 bases and J by 3 bases, with 16 bases between the two germline ends. Regarding time point: pretreatment peripheral blood. This chain links TRBV5-1 with TRBJ1-2, with D unresolved. This receptor was taken from a man aged 55 to 70 with urothelial cancer. The specimen was PBMCs, collected around atezolizumab (anti-PD-L1) treatment. CDR3 bases: TGCGCCAGCAGCCCGGAGGGCAGGAAGGACTATGGCTACACCTTC. It codes for CASSPEGRKDYGYTF.